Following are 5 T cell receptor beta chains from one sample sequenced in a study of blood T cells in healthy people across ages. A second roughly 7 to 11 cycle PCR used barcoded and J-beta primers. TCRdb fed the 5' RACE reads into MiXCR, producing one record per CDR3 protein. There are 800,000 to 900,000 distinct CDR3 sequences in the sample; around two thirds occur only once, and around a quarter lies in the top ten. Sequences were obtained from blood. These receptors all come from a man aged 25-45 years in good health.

The CDR3 is CSATRGQINTEAFF. As DNA, the CDR3 is TGCAGTGCTACGCGGGGACAAATAAACACTGAAGCTTTCTTT. V usage is TRBV20-1 and J usage is TRBJ1-1; D may be TRBD1 (6 bases). The length of the CDR3 is 14 residues. Germline lookup yields CDR1 DFQATT and CDR2 SNEGSKA (reference sequence). V lost 4 bases to trimming and J lost 2 bases, with 14 bases between them.

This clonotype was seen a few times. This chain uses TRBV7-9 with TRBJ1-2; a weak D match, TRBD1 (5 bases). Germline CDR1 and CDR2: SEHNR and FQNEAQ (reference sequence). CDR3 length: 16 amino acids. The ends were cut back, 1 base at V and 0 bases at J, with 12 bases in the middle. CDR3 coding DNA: TGTGCCAGCAGCTTAGGGGGCCCTACGGCTAACTATGGCTACACCTTC. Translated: CASSLGGPTANYGYTF.

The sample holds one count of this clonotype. Written as DNA, the CDR3 is TGTGCCAGCAGTACTAGCGGGGGGAGCTCCTACGAGCAGTACTTC. As protein: CASSTSGGSSYEQYF. The chain employs TRBV4-2 and TRBJ2-7, with 12 nucleotides matching TRBD2. CDR1 is LGHNA and CDR2 is YNFKEQ in the germline V gene. CDR3 size: 15 residues. The ends lost 6 bases at V and 0 bases at J; junction bases unmatched: 3.

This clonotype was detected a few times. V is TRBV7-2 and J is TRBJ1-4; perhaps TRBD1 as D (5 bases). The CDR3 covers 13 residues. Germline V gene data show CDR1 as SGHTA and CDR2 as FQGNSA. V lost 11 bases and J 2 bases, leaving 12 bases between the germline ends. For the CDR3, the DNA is TGTGCCTCCTCAAGGGGTACTAATGAAAAACTGTTTTTT. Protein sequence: CASSRGTNEKLFF.

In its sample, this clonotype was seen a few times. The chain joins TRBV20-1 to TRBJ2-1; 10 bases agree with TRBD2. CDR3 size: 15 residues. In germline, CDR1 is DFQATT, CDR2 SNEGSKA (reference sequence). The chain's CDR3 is CSSSTTVAGGNEQFF. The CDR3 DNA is TGCAGCTCATCCACCACGGTAGCGGGGGGCAATGAGCAGTTCTTC.